This T cell receptor beta chain was sequenced in a study of T-cell memory formation after mild COVID-19. In the study overall: For the most part, TCR clusters were specific to one donor.

Study-wide points: In pre-infection memory, a portion of responding clones appeared, which suggested that cross-reactive memory joined.

The CDR3 is made up of 13 amino acids. Per the germline V gene, CDR1 is MNHEY and CDR2 is SMNVEV (reference sequence). Trimming removed 3 bases at V and 6 bases at J, with 11 bases between. 5'RACE primed from the constant segment yielded TCR alpha and TCR beta cDNA libraries bearing sample barcodes and UMIs. TCRdb re-derived calls from the 5' RACE reads in MiXCR, one entry per CDR3 protein. The table has roughly 410,000 distinct CDR3 sequences, 20% to 25% seen once. This clonotype has a handful of counts. Its antigen is unidentified. The origin of this receptor is an adult woman who had mild COVID-19 (a few samples of this study predate the infection). Cell type and time point are not known. Sequenced sample: PBMCs or a T cell subset sorted from them (not recorded which). V and J are TRBV27 and TRBJ1-2, with D possibly matching TRBD1 (6 bases). The CDR3 nucleotides read TGTGCCAGCAGTTTGGGGGGCCGGGATGGCTACACCTTC. Encoded protein: CASSLGGRDGYTF.